This TCR beta chain was sequenced for a study of cytomegalovirus exposure and HLA in healthy donors. As concerns this clone: Its target is unknown.

This CDR3 has 14 amino acids. Germline CDR1 MGHRA, CDR2 YSYEKL. Losses at the gene ends were 3 bases for V and 5 bases for J; bases not matched to a gene: 7. PCR involved 60 Vbeta and 13 Jbeta primers. Generated by immunoSEQ multiplex PCR, the TCRdb table keeps only in-frame clones and is missing some. The sample includes about 150,000 clones, roughly 80% of them seen just once. Study observations and caveats: It is likely that the observed cluster of highly shared sequence variants was a sequencing artifact.

The source material was PBMCs. This TCR came from a man between 18 and 29 years old in good health and CMV-seropositive. The chain couples TRBV4-1 to TRBJ2-7; 7 nucleotides align to TRBD2. The CDR3 DNA reads TGCGCCAGCAGCCAGGGGACTACCACTAACGAGCAGTACTTC. Translation gives CASSQGTTTNEQYF.